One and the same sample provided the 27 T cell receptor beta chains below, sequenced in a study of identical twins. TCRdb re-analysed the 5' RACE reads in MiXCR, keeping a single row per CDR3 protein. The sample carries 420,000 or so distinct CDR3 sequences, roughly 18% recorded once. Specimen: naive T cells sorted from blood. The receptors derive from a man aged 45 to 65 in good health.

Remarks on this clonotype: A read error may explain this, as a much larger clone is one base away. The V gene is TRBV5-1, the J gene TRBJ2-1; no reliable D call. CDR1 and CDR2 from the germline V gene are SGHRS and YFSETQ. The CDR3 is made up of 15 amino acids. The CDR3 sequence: CARSLGPQIVDEQFF. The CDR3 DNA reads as TGCGCCCGCAGCTTGGGTCCACAGATTGTCGATGAGCAGTTCTTC.

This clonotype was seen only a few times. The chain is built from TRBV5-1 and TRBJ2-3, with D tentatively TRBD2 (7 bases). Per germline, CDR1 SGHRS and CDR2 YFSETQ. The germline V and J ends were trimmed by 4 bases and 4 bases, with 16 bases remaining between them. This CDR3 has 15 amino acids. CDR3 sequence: CASSPRGAGADTQYF. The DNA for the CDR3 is TGCGCCAGCAGCCCTCGGGGGGCGGGAGCAGATACGCAGTATTTT.

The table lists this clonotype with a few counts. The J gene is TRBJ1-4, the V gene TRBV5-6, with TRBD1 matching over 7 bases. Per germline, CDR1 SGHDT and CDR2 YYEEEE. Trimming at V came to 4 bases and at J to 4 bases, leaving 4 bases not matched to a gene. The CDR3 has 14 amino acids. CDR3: CASSPDRHNEKLFF. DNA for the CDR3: TGTGCCAGCAGCCCGGACAGGCATAATGAAAAACTGTTTTTT.

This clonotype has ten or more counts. The DNA for the CDR3 is TGTGCCAGCTTTTCCGGGACAGGGGGATTCTATGGCTACACCTTC. This encodes CASFSGTGGFYGYTF. This sequence joins TRBV6-2 or TRBV6-3 and TRBJ1-2, with 11 nucleotides matching TRBD1. The ends lost 8 bases at V and 4 bases at J; junction bases unmatched: 9. In germline, CDR1 is MNHEY, CDR2 SVGEGT. The CDR3 covers 15 residues.

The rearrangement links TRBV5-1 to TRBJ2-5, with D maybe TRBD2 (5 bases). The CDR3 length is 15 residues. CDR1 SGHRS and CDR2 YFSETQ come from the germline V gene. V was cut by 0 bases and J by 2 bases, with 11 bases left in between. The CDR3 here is CASSLGADYQETQYF. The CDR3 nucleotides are TGCGCCAGCAGCTTGGGGGCTGACTATCAAGAGACCCAGTACTTC. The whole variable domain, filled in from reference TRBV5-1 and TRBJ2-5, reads KAGVTQTPRYLIKTRGQQVTLSCSPISGHRSVSWYQQTPGQGLQFLFEYFSETQRNKGNFPGRFSGRQFSNSRSEMNVSTLELGDSALYLCASSLGADYQETQYFGPGTRLLVL.

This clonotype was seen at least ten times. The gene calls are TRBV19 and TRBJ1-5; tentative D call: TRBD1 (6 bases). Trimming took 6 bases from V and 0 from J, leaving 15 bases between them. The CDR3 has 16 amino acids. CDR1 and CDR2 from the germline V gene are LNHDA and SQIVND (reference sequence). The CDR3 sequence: CASSLAGAHSNQPQHF. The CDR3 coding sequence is TGTGCCAGTAGCCTAGCGGGGGCGCATAGCAATCAGCCCCAGCATTTT.

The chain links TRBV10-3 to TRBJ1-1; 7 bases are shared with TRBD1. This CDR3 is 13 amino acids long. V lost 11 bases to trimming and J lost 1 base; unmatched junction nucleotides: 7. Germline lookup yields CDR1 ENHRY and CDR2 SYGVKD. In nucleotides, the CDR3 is TGTGCCGTCCGGGACAGCCGGAACACTGAAGCTTTCTTT. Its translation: CAVRDSRNTEAFF.

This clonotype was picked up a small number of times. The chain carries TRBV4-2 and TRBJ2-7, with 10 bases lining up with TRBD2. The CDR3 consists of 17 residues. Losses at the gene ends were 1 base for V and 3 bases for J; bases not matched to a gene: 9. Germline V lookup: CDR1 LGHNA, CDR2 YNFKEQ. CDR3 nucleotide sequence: TGTGCCAGCAGCCAAGCGGGTAGCGGGGGGCTATACTACGAGCAGTACTTC. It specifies CASSQAGSGGLYYEQYF.

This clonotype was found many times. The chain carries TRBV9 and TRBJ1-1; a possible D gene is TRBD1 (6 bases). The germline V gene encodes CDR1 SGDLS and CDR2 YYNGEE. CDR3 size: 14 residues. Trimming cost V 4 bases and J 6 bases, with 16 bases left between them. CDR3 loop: CASSPLDRRPEAFF. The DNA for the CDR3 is TGTGCCAGCAGCCCGTTAGACAGGAGGCCTGAAGCTTTCTTT.

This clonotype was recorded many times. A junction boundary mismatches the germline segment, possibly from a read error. CDR3 sequence reads: CASSGPGTGEGF. The CDR3 region has the DNA TGTGCCAGCAGTGGTCCCGGGACAGGTGAGGGCTTC. The chain recombines TRBV6-1 with TRBJ2-4; 8 bases fit TRBD1. This CDR3 comprises 12 residues. In germline, CDR1 is MNHNS, CDR2 SASEGT.

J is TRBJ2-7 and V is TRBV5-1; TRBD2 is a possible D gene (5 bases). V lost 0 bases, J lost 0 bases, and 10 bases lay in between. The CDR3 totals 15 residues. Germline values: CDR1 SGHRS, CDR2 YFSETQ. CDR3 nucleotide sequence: TGCGCCAGCAGCTTGGCCAACGGGAACTCCTACGAGCAGTACTTC. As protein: CASSLANGNSYEQYF.

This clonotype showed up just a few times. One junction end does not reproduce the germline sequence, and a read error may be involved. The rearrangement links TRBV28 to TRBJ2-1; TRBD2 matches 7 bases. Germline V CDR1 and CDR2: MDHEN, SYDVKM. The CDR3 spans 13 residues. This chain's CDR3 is CASSSGDYDEQFF. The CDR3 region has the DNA TGTGCCAGCAGTTCCGGGGACTACGATGAGCAGTTCTTC.

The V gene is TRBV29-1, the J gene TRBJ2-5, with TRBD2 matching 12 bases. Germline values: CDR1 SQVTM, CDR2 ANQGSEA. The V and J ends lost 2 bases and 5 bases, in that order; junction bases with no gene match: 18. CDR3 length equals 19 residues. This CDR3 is CSVEFRSSGRAVVRETQYF. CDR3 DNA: TGCAGCGTTGAATTTCGGTCTAGCGGGAGGGCCGTGGTGCGGGAGACCCAGTACTTC.

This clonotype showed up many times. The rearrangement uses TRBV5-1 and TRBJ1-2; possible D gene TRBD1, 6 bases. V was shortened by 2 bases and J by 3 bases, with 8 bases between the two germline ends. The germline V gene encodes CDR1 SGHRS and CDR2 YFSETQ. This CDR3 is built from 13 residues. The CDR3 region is CASSLQGDYGYTF. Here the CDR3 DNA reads TGCGCCAGCAGCTTACAGGGAGACTATGGCTACACCTTC.

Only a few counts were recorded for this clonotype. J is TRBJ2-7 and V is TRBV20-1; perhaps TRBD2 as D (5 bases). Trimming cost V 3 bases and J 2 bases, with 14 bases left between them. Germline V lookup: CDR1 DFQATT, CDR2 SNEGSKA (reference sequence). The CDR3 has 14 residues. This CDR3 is CSASRRSHPYEQYF. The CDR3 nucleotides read TGCAGTGCTAGTCGGAGGTCCCATCCCTACGAGCAGTACTTC.

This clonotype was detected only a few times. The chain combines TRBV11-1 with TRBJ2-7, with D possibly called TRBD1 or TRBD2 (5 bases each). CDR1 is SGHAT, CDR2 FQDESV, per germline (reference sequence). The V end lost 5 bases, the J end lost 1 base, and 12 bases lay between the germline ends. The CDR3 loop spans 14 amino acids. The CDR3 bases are TGTGCCAGCAGCAACCGGGACGCGTCCTACGAGCAGTACTTC. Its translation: CASSNRDASYEQYF.

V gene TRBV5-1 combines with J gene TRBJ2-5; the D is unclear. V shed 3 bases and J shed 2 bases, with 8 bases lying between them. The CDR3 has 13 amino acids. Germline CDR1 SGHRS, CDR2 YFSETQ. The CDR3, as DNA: TGCGCCAGCAGCTGGAACATTCAAGAGACCCAGTACTTC. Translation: CASSWNIQETQYF.

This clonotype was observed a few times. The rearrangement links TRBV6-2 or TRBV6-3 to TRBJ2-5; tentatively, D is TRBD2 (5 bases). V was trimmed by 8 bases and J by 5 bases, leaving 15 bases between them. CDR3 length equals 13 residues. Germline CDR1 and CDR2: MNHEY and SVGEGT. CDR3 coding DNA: TGTGCCAGCTCCAGAGGGAAGTGGGAGACCCAGTACTTC. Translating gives CASSRGKWETQYF.

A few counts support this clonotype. The CDR3 loop reads CASSPPGQGIEQFF. The CDR3 DNA follows: TGTGCCAGCAGCCCTCCGGGACAGGGTATTGAGCAGTTCTTC. The J gene is TRBJ2-1, the V gene TRBV12-3 or TRBV12-4; TRBD1 aligns across 9 bases. The CDR3 is 14 amino acids. Trimming cost V 6 bases and J 9 bases; bases outside gene matches: 9.

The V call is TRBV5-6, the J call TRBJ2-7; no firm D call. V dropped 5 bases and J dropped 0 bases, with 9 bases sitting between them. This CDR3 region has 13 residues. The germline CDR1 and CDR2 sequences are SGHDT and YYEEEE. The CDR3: CASRSFSSYEQYF. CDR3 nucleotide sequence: TGTGCCAGCAGATCCTTTAGCTCCTACGAGCAGTACTTC.

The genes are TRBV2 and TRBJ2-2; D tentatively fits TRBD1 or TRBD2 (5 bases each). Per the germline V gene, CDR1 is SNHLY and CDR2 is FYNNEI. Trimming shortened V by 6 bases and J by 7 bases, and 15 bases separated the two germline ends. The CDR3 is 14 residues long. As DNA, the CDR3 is TGTGCCAGCAGCGCCCGTGAGGGGATCGGGGAGCTGTTTTTT. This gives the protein CASSAREGIGELFF.

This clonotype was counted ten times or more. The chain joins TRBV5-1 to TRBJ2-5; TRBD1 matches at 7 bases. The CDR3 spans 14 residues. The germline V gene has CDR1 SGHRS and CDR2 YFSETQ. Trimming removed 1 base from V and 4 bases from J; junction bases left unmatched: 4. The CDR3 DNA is TGCGCCAGCAGCTTGAGAGGGGGCGGAGAGACCCAGTACTTC. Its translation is CASSLRGGGETQYF.

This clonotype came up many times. The CDR3 is CASSQAVLGLAGARGNEQFF. Written as DNA, the CDR3 is TGTGCCAGCAGCCAAGCGGTCTTGGGACTAGCAGGGGCAAGAGGGAATGAGCAGTTCTTC. The V gene is TRBV4-2, the J gene TRBJ2-1; 9 positions agree with TRBD2. The ends lost 1 base at V and 7 bases at J; junction bases unmatched: 20. The germline CDR1 and CDR2 sequences are LGHNA and YNFKEQ. The CDR3 has 20 amino acids.

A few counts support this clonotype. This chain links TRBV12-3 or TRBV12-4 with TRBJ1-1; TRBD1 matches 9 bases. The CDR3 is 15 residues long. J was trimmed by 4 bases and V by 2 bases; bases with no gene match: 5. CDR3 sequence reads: CASSLRGTGTTEAFF. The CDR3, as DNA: TGTGCCAGCAGTTTAAGGGGGACAGGGACCACTGAAGCTTTCTTT.

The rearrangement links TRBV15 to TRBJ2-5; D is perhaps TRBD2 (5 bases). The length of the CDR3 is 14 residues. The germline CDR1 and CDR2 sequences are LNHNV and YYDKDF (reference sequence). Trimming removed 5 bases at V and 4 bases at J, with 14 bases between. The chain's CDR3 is CATSLRGGSETQYF. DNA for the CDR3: TGTGCCACCAGCCTTCGGGGTGGGTCAGAGACCCAGTACTTC. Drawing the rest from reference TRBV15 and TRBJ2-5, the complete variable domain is DAMVIQNPRYQVTQFGKPVTLSCSQTLNHNVMYWYQQKSSQAPKLLFHYYDKDFNNEADTPDNFQSRRPNTSFCFLDIRSPGLGDTAMYLCATSLRGGSETQYFGPGTRLLVL.

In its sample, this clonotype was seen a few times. Written as DNA, the CDR3 is TGTGCCAGCAGTGAAGGGACGGGAGTCTACAATGAGCAGTTCTTC. Protein product: CASSEGTGVYNEQFF. The J gene is TRBJ2-1, the V gene TRBV6-1; TRBD2 is a possible D gene (6 bases). The V end was cut by 1 base, the J end by 3 bases, with 10 bases between. The CDR3 covers 15 residues. Germline V lookup: CDR1 MNHNS, CDR2 SASEGT.

The CDR3 DNA reads as TGCGCCAGCAGCCAAGACAGGCAGGGTGGCTACACCTTC. Protein: CASSQDRQGGYTF. The rearrangement uses TRBV4-3 and TRBJ1-2; perhaps TRBD1 as D (5 bases). CDR3 size: 13 residues. Trimming shortened V by 0 bases and J by 7 bases, and 9 bases separated the two germline ends. In germline, CDR1 is LGHNA, CDR2 YSLEER.